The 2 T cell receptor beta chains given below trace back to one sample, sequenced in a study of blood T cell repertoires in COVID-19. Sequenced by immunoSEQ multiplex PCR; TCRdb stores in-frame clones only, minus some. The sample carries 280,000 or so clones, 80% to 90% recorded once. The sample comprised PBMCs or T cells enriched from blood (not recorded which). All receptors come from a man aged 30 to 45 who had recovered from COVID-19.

CDR3 region: CASSGDSGGHNEQFF. The CDR3 nucleotides are TGTGCCAGCAGTGGTGATAGCGGGGGACACAATGAGCAGTTCTTC. The chain couples TRBV2 to TRBJ2-1; 9 bases are shared with TRBD2. The CDR3 loop spans 15 amino acids. V dropped 4 bases and J dropped 5; count of bases not matched to a gene: 6. Germline lookup yields CDR1 SNHLY and CDR2 FYNNEI.

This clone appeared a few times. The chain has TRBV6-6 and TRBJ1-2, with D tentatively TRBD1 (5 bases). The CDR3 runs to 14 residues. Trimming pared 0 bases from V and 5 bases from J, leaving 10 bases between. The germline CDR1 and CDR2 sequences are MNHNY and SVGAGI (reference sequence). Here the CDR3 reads CASSYSTEGYGYTF. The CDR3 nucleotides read TGTGCCAGCAGTTACTCAACGGAGGGGTATGGCTACACCTTC.